This T cell receptor beta chain emerged from a study of shared clonotypes between healthy human individuals. Study-wide findings and caveats: Researchers sampled only blood; tissue repertoires likely differ. A small donor pool kept down the genetic and exposure-history diversity that was represented.

The donors were all Caucasian adults (living in Nashville, Tennessee). As regards this clone: Its antigen is not known.

This CDR3 has 14 residues. Trimming left V 5 bases short and J 4 bases short, with 12 bases between. Germline CDR1 MNHNS, CDR2 SASEGT. Clones were read by immunoSEQ multiplex PCR, and TCRdb kept only the in-frame ones, dropping some. The data hold a few hundred thousand clones, with about 96% observed a single time. The receptor was isolated from a man aged 25 to 45 in good health. Sequencing was done on a sample of memory CD8+ T cells sorted from blood. Subset indicated: CD45RO+ cells pooled with CCR7-negative TemRA cells. The chain combines TRBV6-1 with TRBJ1-5; possible D gene TRBD1, 6 bases. This CDR3 is CASSPYRENQPQHF. The DNA for the CDR3 is TGTGCCAGCAGTCCGTACAGGGAGAATCAGCCCCAGCATTTT.